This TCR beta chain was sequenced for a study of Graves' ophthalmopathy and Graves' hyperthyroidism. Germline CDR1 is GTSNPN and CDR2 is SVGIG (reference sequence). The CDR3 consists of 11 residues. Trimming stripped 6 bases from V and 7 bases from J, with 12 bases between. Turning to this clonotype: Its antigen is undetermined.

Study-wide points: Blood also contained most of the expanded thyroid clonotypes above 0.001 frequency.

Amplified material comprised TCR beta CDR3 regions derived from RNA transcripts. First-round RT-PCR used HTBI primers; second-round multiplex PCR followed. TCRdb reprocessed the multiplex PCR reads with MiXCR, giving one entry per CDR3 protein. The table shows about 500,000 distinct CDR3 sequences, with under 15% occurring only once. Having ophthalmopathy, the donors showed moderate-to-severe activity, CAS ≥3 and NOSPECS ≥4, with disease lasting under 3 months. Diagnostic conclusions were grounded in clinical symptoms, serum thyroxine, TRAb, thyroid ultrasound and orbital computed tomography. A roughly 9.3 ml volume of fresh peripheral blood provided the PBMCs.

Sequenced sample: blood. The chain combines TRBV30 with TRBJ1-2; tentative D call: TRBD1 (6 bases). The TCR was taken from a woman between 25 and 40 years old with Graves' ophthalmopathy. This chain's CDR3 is CACTTGSGYTF. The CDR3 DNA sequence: TGTGCCTGTACAACAGGGTCTGGCTACACCTTC. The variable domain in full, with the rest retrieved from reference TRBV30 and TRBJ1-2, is SQTIHQWPATLVQPVGSPLSLECTVEGTSNPNLYWYRQAAGRGLQLLFYSVGIGQISSEVPQNLSASRPQDRQFILSSKKLLLSDSGFYLCACTTGSGYTFGSGTRLTVV.